The entry below describes one T cell receptor beta chain. Germline and junction disagree at one end, which may indicate a read error. This entry is derived from a study of blood T cell repertoires in COVID-19. Assay: immunoSEQ multiplex PCR; the TCRdb copy retains only in-frame clones and omits some. The sample yields more than 95,000 clones, 92% seen once. The source material was peripheral blood. The clonotype comes from a man in his fifties or sixties with COVID-19, enrolled during active disease.

DNA of the CDR3: TGTGCCAGCAGCTTGCGGGGAGGAGGGAGGGCCCTCTTC. Translation gives CASSLRGGGRALF. The gene calls are TRBV5-4 and TRBJ2-1; 7 positions agree with TRBD2. The germline gives CDR1 SGHNT, CDR2 YYREEE (reference sequence). This CDR3 contains 13 residues.